The 27 T cell receptor beta chains reported below all come from one sample, sequenced in a study of blood T cell repertoires in COVID-19. Profiling relied on immunoSEQ multiplex PCR, and the TCRdb table lists in-frame clones only, not all of them. This table holds approximately 290,000 clones, roughly 86% found once. Material: peripheral blood. These receptors originate from a woman in her twenties or thirties with COVID-19, enrolled during active disease.

CDR3 residues: CASSPPLGRGMQGYTF. In DNA form, the CDR3 reads TGTGCCAGCAGCCCACCCTTAGGGAGGGGGATGCAGGGCTACACCTTC. V gene TRBV14 combines with J gene TRBJ1-2; weak D call: TRBD1 (6 bases). The CDR3 contains 16 residues. Germline V gene lookup returns CDR1 SGHDN and CDR2 FVKESK. Deletions cut 4 bases from V and 8 bases from J, with 23 bases between.

V is TRBV7-2 and J is TRBJ2-7; 9 bases align to TRBD1. Germline CDR1 is SGHTA and CDR2 is FQGNSA. The CDR3 runs to 14 residues. V lost 4 bases and J lost 2; bases outside the gene matches: 3. The CDR3 sequence: CASSSGTGPYEQYF. CDR3 nucleotides: TGTGCCAGCAGCTCCGGGACAGGGCCCTACGAGCAGTACTTC. Looking up the rest from reference TRBV7-2 and TRBJ2-7 gives the full variable domain: GAGVSQSPSNKVTEKGKDVELRCDPISGHTALYWYRQSLGQGLEFLIYFQGNSAPDKSGLPSDRFSAERTGGSVSTLTIQRTQQEDSAVYLCASSSGTGPYEQYFGPGTRLTVT.

With respect to this clone: One junction end disagrees with the germline gene, perhaps due to a read error. The rearrangement uses TRBV30 and TRBJ2-5; 12 bases agree with TRBD2. The CDR3 has 13 residues. The germline V gene has CDR1 GTSNPN and CDR2 SVGIG (reference sequence). The CDR3 nucleotides read TGTGCCTGGAGTGGGCTAGCGGGGGGGCGCTATGACTTC. This sequence encodes CAWSGLAGGRYDF. Together with reference TRBV30 and TRBJ2-5, the CDR3 gives the full variable domain: SQTIHQWPATLVQPVGSPLSLECTVEGTSNPNLYWYRQAAGRGLQLLFYSVGIGQISSEVPQNLSASRPQDRQFILSSKKLLLSDSGFYLCAWSGLAGGRYDFGPGTRLLVL.

J is TRBJ2-7 and V is TRBV4-1; TRBD1 is a possible D gene (6 bases). Germline assignment: CDR1 MGHRA and CDR2 YSYEKL. The V end lost 0 bases, the J end lost 6 bases, and 18 bases lay between the germline ends. There are 16 residues in the CDR3. CDR3 DNA sequence: TGCGCCAGCAGCCAAGACAGGGGCCCCAGGCTGGGCGAGCAGTACTTC. Residues: CASSQDRGPRLGEQYF.

This clone was recorded once. The chain links TRBV5-4 to TRBJ1-2, with D uncertain. The CDR3 totals 13 residues. V lost 5 bases, J lost 2 bases, and 10 bases lay in between. Germline loops: CDR1 SGHNT, CDR2 YYREEE (reference sequence). The CDR3 coding sequence is TGTGCCAGCAGTCCCGGGTTAAACTATGGCTACACCTTC. This sequence encodes CASSPGLNYGYTF.

This chain's CDR3 is CASGRGTGEVWEPQHF. The DNA for the CDR3 is TGTGCCAGCGGGCGGGGGACAGGGGAGGTCTGGGAGCCCCAGCATTTT. This chain joins TRBV2 and TRBJ1-5; 10 nucleotides align to TRBD1. The CDR3 runs 16 residues. V was clipped by 8 bases and J by 8 bases; unmatched bases: 15. CDR1 is SNHLY and CDR2 is FYNNEI in the germline V gene.

This chain links TRBV6-5 with TRBJ1-5; TRBD1 matches at 10 bases. V was pared by 5 bases and J by 6 bases, with 7 bases of the junction left unmatched. Looked up from germline, CDR1 is MNHEY and CDR2 is SVGAGI. CDR3 size: 15 residues. The DNA of the CDR3 is TGTGCCAGCAGTAGGGACAGGGGAGGAAGTCAGCCCCAGCATTTT. This gives the protein CASSRDRGGSQPQHF.

The chain has TRBV6-1 and TRBJ2-5; 8 bases agree with TRBD1. V lost 2 bases, J lost 9 bases, and 17 bases stayed unmatched. The CDR3 runs 17 residues. Germline V lookup: CDR1 MNHNS, CDR2 SASEGT. CDR3: CASSEIGLDRVLWAQYF. CDR3 bases: TGTGCCAGCAGTGAAATAGGTCTGGACAGGGTTTTGTGGGCCCAGTACTTC.

Points on this clone: The same CDR3 arises from other DNA sequences in this sample as well. The gene calls are TRBV24-1 and TRBJ1-2; no clear D. Germline CDR1 is KGHDR and CDR2 is SFDVKD. The CDR3 totals 11 residues. V lost 0 bases, J lost 7 bases, and 2 bases lay in between. The CDR3 sequence is CATSDLRGYTF. The CDR3, as DNA: TGTGCCACCAGTGATTTGCGTGGCTACACCTTC.

This chain uses TRBV19 with TRBJ2-7, with no clear D. CDR3 size: 14 residues. V was clipped by 2 bases and J by 0 bases, with 8 bases between them. Germline V gives CDR1 LNHDA, CDR2 SQIVND (reference sequence). The CDR3 region has the DNA TGTGCCAGTAGTATATGGGCCACCTCCTACGAGCAGTACTTC. Translating gives CASSIWATSYEQYF.

The chain couples TRBV10-2 to TRBJ2-1, with a tentative D call TRBD1 (6 bases). Germline V gene lookup returns CDR1 WSHSY and CDR2 SAAADI. This CDR3 is 13 amino acids long. V was trimmed by 6 bases and J by 6 bases, leaving 12 bases between them. DNA of the CDR3: TGCGCCAGCAGACAGGGCCGCGCCAATGAGCAGTTCTTC. Amino acids: CASRQGRANEQFF.

The genes are TRBV5-1 and TRBJ1-4, with D tentatively TRBD1 (5 bases). Germline V CDR1 and CDR2: SGHRS, YFSETQ. The germline V and J ends were trimmed by 5 bases and 7 bases, with 15 bases remaining between them. This CDR3 region has 14 residues. CDR3 sequence: CASRSTGHTEKLFF. The CDR3 DNA follows: TGCGCCAGCAGATCCACCGGACATACTGAAAAACTGTTTTTT.

The V and J genes are TRBV19 and TRBJ1-4, with a weak D call TRBD1 (5 bases). CDR3 length: 15 amino acids. Trimming removed 3 bases from V and 6 bases from J, with 14 bases in between. Germline V CDR1 and CDR2: LNHDA, SQIVND (reference sequence). The CDR3 nucleotides read TGTGCCAGTAGTATTGCGGACACAATTGATGAAAAACTGTTTTTT. It yields the protein CASSIADTIDEKLFF.

The chain uses TRBV5-1 and TRBJ2-3, with 9 bases matching TRBD2. The CDR3 is 15 amino acids. V trimming: 4 bases; J trimming: 4 bases; junction bases outside the gene matches: 7. Germline V lookup: CDR1 SGHRS, CDR2 YFSETQ. This chain's CDR3 is CASSPPVAGADTQYF. The CDR3 bases are TGCGCCAGCAGCCCCCCGGTAGCGGGGGCAGATACGCAGTATTTT.

The V and J genes are TRBV11-2 and TRBJ2-6; D gene uncertain. The CDR3 runs to 14 residues. The germline V gene encodes CDR1 SGHAT and CDR2 FQNNGV. V shed 3 bases and J shed 4 bases, with 7 bases lying between them. The CDR3 reads CASSFSPGANVLTF. The CDR3 DNA is TGTGCCAGCAGCTTCTCCCCCGGGGCCAACGTCCTGACTTTC.

This rearrangement joins TRBV9 to TRBJ2-3, with 9 bases aligning to TRBD1. The V and J ends lost 0 bases and 9 bases, in that order; junction bases with no gene match: 8. Germline CDR1 reads SGDLS; CDR2 reads YYNGEE. This CDR3 is built from 15 residues. The CDR3 region has the DNA TGTGCCAGCAGCGTAGGGGACAGGGACCTGGGCACGCAGTATTTT. Encoded protein: CASSVGDRDLGTQYF.

The genes are TRBV19 and TRBJ1-5; D remains unclear. The CDR3 length is 18 residues. The V end lost 6 bases, the J end lost 2 bases, and 23 bases lay between the germline ends. Germline V gene sequence: CDR1 LNHDA, CDR2 SQIVND (reference sequence). CDR3 amino acids: CASSRRGGTIAGNQPQHF. In nucleotides, the CDR3 is TGTGCCAGTAGCCGTCGCGGAGGAACCATAGCTGGCAATCAGCCCCAGCATTTT.

This rearrangement joins TRBV7-6 to TRBJ2-5, with D tentatively TRBD2 (6 bases). The V and J ends lost 5 bases and 3 bases respectively, with 19 bases between them. Germline V gives CDR1 SGHVS, CDR2 FNYEAQ. This CDR3 has 16 amino acids. The CDR3 coding sequence is TGTGCCAGCAGCCTCCCCATGGAGCGGGTTGAAGAGACCCAGTACTTC. It specifies CASSLPMERVEETQYF.

The chain uses TRBV7-9 and TRBJ1-4, with D possibly TRBD1 on 5 matching bases. The CDR3 is made up of 15 amino acids. CDR1 is SEHNR and CDR2 is FQNEAQ in the germline V gene (reference sequence). The V end lost 5 bases, the J end lost 7 bases, and 17 bases lay between the germline ends. DNA of the CDR3: TGTGCCAGCAGCCGCCATTCGGGGAGGGGTGAAAAACTGTTTTTT. Its translation is CASSRHSGRGEKLFF.

The J gene is TRBJ2-7, the V gene TRBV7-8; 7 bases are a match to TRBD1. The CDR3 covers 15 residues. The V and J ends lost 5 bases and 3 bases, in that order; junction bases with no gene match: 10. Germline loops: CDR1 SGHVS, CDR2 FQNEAQ. The CDR3 DNA sequence: TGTGCCAGCAGCCTGGGGACAGAATCCTACTACGAGCAGTACTTC. It encodes CASSLGTESYYEQYF.

V gene TRBV29-1 combines with J gene TRBJ2-7, with 8 positions matching TRBD1. The CDR3 contains 13 residues. The germline V gene has CDR1 SQVTM and CDR2 ANQGSEA. The trim removed 4 bases at V and 7 bases at J, leaving 9 bases unmatched. The CDR3 sequence is CSVAVTGVGEQYF. The CDR3 region has the DNA TGCAGCGTTGCGGTGACAGGGGTTGGAGAGCAGTACTTC.

This chain connects TRBV19 to TRBJ1-2; D uncertain. V dropped 4 bases and J dropped 5 bases, with 8 bases sitting between them. The germline gives CDR1 LNHDA, CDR2 SQIVND (reference sequence). The CDR3 extends over 12 amino acids. Here the CDR3 reads CASSNDGYGYTF. CDR3 coding DNA: TGTGCCAGTAGTAATGACGGGTATGGCTACACCTTC.

The V gene is TRBV28, the J gene TRBJ2-2, with 9 bases aligning to TRBD1. There are 14 residues in the CDR3. The germline V gene encodes CDR1 MDHEN and CDR2 SYDVKM. Trimming took 6 bases from V and 10 from J; bases not matched to a gene: 9. CDR3 amino acids: CASSHNRGRAELFF. The CDR3 region has the DNA TGTGCCAGCAGCCACAACAGGGGGCGAGCGGAGCTGTTTTTT.

As DNA, the CDR3 is TGCGCCAGCAGCTGGGGGACAGCGGGCACAGATACGCAGTATTTT. Translating gives CASSWGTAGTDTQYF. The chain carries TRBV5-1 and TRBJ2-3, with 7 bases that match TRBD1. This CDR3 comprises 15 residues. Per the germline V gene, CDR1 is SGHRS and CDR2 is YFSETQ. V lost 3 bases to trimming and J lost 1 base; unmatched junction nucleotides: 5.

The chain is built from TRBV7-2 and TRBJ1-4; D uncertain. The CDR3 contains 14 residues. Germline lookup yields CDR1 SGHTA and CDR2 FQGNSA. The V and J ends lost 5 bases and 4 bases respectively, with 11 bases between them. The chain's CDR3 is CASSLWANNEKLFF. The CDR3 nucleotides read TGTGCCAGCAGCCTGTGGGCAAATAATGAAAAACTGTTTTTT.

The V call is TRBV30, the J call TRBJ1-1; 7 nucleotides line up with TRBD1. V shed 7 bases, J shed 4 bases, and the junction held 21 bases outside the gene matches. The CDR3 spans 17 residues. Germline V gene lookup returns CDR1 GTSNPN and CDR2 SVGIG (reference sequence). The CDR3 DNA follows: TGTGCCTTAATGTATACTATAATGACAGGGCGGGGCACTGAAGCTTTCTTT. The encoded protein is CALMYTIMTGRGTEAFF. The full variable domain, with the rest looked up from reference TRBV30 and TRBJ1-1, is SQTIHQWPATLVQPVGSPLSLECTVEGTSNPNLYWYRQAAGRGLQLLFYSVGIGQISSEVPQNLSASRPQDRQFILSSKKLLLSDSGFYLCALMYTIMTGRGTEAFFGQGTRLTVV.

The chain links TRBV6-1 to TRBJ1-1, with TRBD1 as a possible D gene (5 bases). The V gene's germline CDR1 is MNHNS and CDR2 SASEGT. V gave up 2 bases and J gave up 4 bases, with 11 bases separating them. The CDR3 runs to 14 residues. The CDR3 is CASSEIGAFTEAFF. The CDR3 DNA is TGTGCCAGCAGTGAAATTGGGGCATTCACTGAAGCTTTCTTT.